Listed below are T cell receptor beta chains from one sample, sequenced in a study of blood T cell repertoires in COVID-19. Profiled with immunoSEQ multiplex PCR; TCRdb holds only in-frame clones, not every one. Of a few hundred thousand clones listed, more than 65% were seen once; the top ten hold approximately 10%. The sequenced material came from peripheral blood. These receptors were taken from a man aged 50 to 59 with active or convalescent COVID-19. Both conserved end residues are part of each CDR3. Fields, in order: J gene, clone size, CDR3 length, D gene, V gene, CDR3 DNA, CDR3 protein. D genes are given only for firm matches. The size field is filled for only some rows; it gives once, few, many or a size class.

TRBJ1-1 few 13 TRBD1 TRBV29-1 TGCAGCGTTGGACAGGGGATGAGAACTGAAGCTTTCTTT CSVGQGMRTEAFF
TRBJ2-4 - 15 - TRBV6-6 TGTGCCAGCAGTTACTCAATGGGATCAGGGAACATTCAGTACTTC CASSYSMGSGNIQYF
TRBJ2-3 - 15 TRBD2 TRBV19 TGTGCCAGTAGAATAAGCGGGGGGGCCACAGATACGCAGTATTTT CASRISGGATDTQYF
TRBJ1-4 - 12 - TRBV7-6 TGTGCCAGCAGCTTAGGTGGCGAAAAACTGTTTTTT CASSLGGEKLFF
TRBJ1-1 - 15 - TRBV4-3 TGCGCCAGCAGCCAAGACAGGGGAATGAACACTGAAGCTTTCTTT CASSQDRGMNTEAFF
TRBJ1-1 - 14 TRBD1 TRBV7-2 TGTGCCAGCAGCCCGCCAGGGGGAAACACTGAAGCTTTCTTT CASSPPGGNTEAFF
TRBJ2-1 once 17 TRBD2 TRBV2 TGTGCCAGCAGTGGTTTCGGCGGGGGGAGCTCCTACAATGAGCAGTTCTTC CASSGFGGGSSYNEQFF
TRBJ2-3 - 15 TRBD2 TRBV5-4 TGTGCCAGCGTCTCCACTAGCGGGAGTTCGGATACGCAGTATTTT CASVSTSGSSDTQYF
TRBJ1-2 - 16 - TRBV3-1/TRBV3-2 TGTGCCAGCAGCTGGACCTGGGGCAGACCTAACTATGGCTACACCTTC CASSWTWGRPNYGYTF
TRBJ2-5 - 15 TRBD2 TRBV6-6 TGTGCCAGCAGTTACCTAGCGGGAGCCCAAGAGACCCAGTACTTC CASSYLAGAQETQYF
TRBJ2-6 - 15 - TRBV19 TGTGCCAGTAGTGCAGGCCGCTCTGGGGCCAACGTCCTGACTTTC CASSAGRSGANVLTF
TRBJ2-7 - 13 TRBD2 TRBV6-5 TGTGCCAGCAGGAGCGGGGGTACCTACGAGCAGTACTTC CASRSGGTYEQYF
TRBJ1-6 - 14 - TRBV28 TGTGCCAGCAGACTCGGACGGGGTAATTCACCCCTCCACTTT CASRLGRGNSPLHF
TRBJ1-1 - 16 - TRBV7-3 TGTGCCAGCAGCTTATTGGGGGGACTACTAAACACTGAAGCTTTCTTT CASSLLGGLLNTEAFF
TRBJ2-3 - 15 TRBD1 TRBV7-3 TGTGCCAGCAGCACCGGACAGGGAGGCACAGATACGCAGTATTTT CASSTGQGGTDTQYF
TRBJ1-2 - 16 TRBD1 TRBV3-1/TRBV3-2 TGTGCCAGCAGCCCCCGGACTAACAGGGGGAGGTATGGCTACACCTTC CASSPRTNRGRYGYTF
TRBJ1-6 - 15 - TRBV10-2 TGCGCTAGCAGCCCTCAGGGGATAGAGGTTTCACCCCTCCACTTT CASSPQGIEVSPLHF
TRBJ1-1 - 15 TRBD1 TRBV7-2 TGTGCCAGCAGCCCCCAGACAGGGTCGCACACTGAAGCTTTCTTT CASSPQTGSHTEAFF
TRBJ1-2 few 13 - TRBV5-1 TGCGCCAGCAGCTTGGCAGGGAGGGATGGCTACACCTTC CASSLAGRDGYTF
TRBJ1-2 - 13 - TRBV13 TGTGCCAGCAGCTCCGGACTGCACTATGGCTACACCTTC CASSSGLHYGYTF
TRBJ2-6 - 16 TRBD1 TRBV19 TGTGCCAGTAGTGGACAGGGGGTCTCTGGGGCCAACGTCCTGACTTTC CASSGQGVSGANVLTF
TRBJ1-1 - 16 TRBD1 TRBV5-4 TGTGCCAGCAGTTGGGACAGGGGGGAGGGTACCACTGAAGCTTTCTTT CASSWDRGEGTTEAFF
TRBJ2-3 - 14 - TRBV5-1 TGCGCCAGCAGCTTCGGTTCTAGCACAGATACGCAGTATTTT CASSFGSSTDTQYF
TRBJ1-3 - 14 - TRBV11-2 TGTGCCAGCAGCCGGGCAGGGACTGGAAACACCATATATTTT CASSRAGTGNTIYF
TRBJ1-1 - 13 TRBD1 TRBV2 TGTGCCAGCAGCTCGACAGGGCCTACTGAAGCTTTCTTT CASSSTGPTEAFF
TRBJ2-2 - 13 - TRBV20-1 TGCAGTGCTAGTCCTCGTAACACCGGGGAGCTGTTTTTT CSASPRNTGELFF
TRBJ2-1 - 16 TRBD1 TRBV12-5 TGTGCTAGTGGTCCCGGGACGGGACAGGTATCCAATGAGCAGTTCTTC CASGPGTGQVSNEQFF
TRBJ1-1 - 14 TRBD1 TRBV7-2 TGTGCCAGCAGCTTGCGACAGGGGAACACTGAAGCTTTCTTT CASSLRQGNTEAFF
TRBJ1-6 - 17 - TRBV6-1 TGTGCCAGCAGTGAAGCGAGGAGGGGAGGTCAGAATTCACCCCTCCACTTT CASSEARRGGQNSPLHF
TRBJ2-3 - 16 - TRBV6-5 TGTGCCAGCAGTTACTCGACTACGACTCTCACAGATACGCAGTATTTT CASSYSTTTLTDTQYF
TRBJ1-3 - 14 TRBD1 TRBV5-1 TGCGCCAGTACCGAGGACAGGAAGGTAAACACCATATATTTT CASTEDRKVNTIYF
TRBJ2-5 - 15 TRBD1 TRBV24-1 TGTGCCACCAGTGAACAGGGACAGGGTAAAGAGACCCAGTACTTC CATSEQGQGKETQYF
TRBJ1-2 - 13 - TRBV3-1/TRBV3-2 TGTGCCAGCAGTCCCTTGGGGGCGAAGGGCTACACCTTC CASSPLGAKGYTF
TRBJ1-1 - 13 - TRBV4-2 TGTGCCAGCAGCCCCACTACAGGCCCTGAAGCTTTCTTT CASSPTTGPEAFF